These 9 T cell receptor beta chains came from one sample sequenced in a study of T cells in localized non-small cell lung cancer. Libraries were prepared by immunoSEQ multiplex PCR; TCRdb keeps only in-frame clonotypes and omits some of them. The sample includes 45,000 or so clones, about 91% of them seen just once. This material consisted of PBMCs, taken before any cancer treatment. These receptors came from a woman aged 35-75 years with stage II lung adenocarcinoma.

The chain joins TRBV6-1 to TRBJ1-2; D is uncertain. The germline V gene encodes CDR1 MNHNS and CDR2 SASEGT. The V and J ends lost 4 bases and 3 bases respectively, with 12 bases between them. The CDR3 spans 14 residues. The CDR3 nucleotides are TGTGCCAGCAGTGCCACGTTCCCGGACTATGGCTACACCTTC. Translated, it gives CASSATFPDYGYTF.

The chain joins TRBV2 to TRBJ2-1; a possible D gene is TRBD1 (5 bases). From germline, CDR1 is SNHLY and CDR2 FYNNEI. V lost 6 bases to trimming and J lost 0 bases, with 21 bases between them. The CDR3 consists of 18 residues. The DNA for the CDR3 is TGTGCCAGCAGGAAGCGCCCCGGACAAGAAAGCTCCTACAATGAGCAGTTCTTC. As protein: CASRKRPGQESSYNEQFF.

The rearrangement links TRBV6-5 to TRBJ1-1; D not certain. Per the germline V gene, CDR1 is MNHEY and CDR2 is SVGAGI. Trimming pared 8 bases from V and 3 bases from J, leaving 10 bases between. This CDR3 region has 12 residues. The CDR3 bases are TGTGCCAGCGGCTGGTCGGACACTGAAGCTTTCTTT. Protein sequence: CASGWSDTEAFF.

The chain couples TRBV19 to TRBJ2-1; either TRBD1 or TRBD2 may fit D (6 bases each). Germline V gene data show CDR1 as LNHDA and CDR2 as SQIVND (reference sequence). V lost 2 bases and J 7 bases, leaving 9 bases between the germline ends. The CDR3 totals 13 residues. For the CDR3, the DNA is TGTGCCAGTAGTATACAGGGGAGGAATGAGCAGTTCTTC. Protein: CASSIQGRNEQFF.

This clone was counted a single time. The rearrangement links TRBV19 to TRBJ2-7; possibly TRBD2 for D (5 bases). The germline CDR1 and CDR2 sequences are LNHDA and SQIVND (reference sequence). V lost 0 bases to trimming and J lost 5 bases, with 20 bases between them. CDR3 length: 17 residues. CDR3 sequence (DNA): TGTGCCAGTAGTATAGATCTCTTCGGGATGAGAAACGACGAGCAGTACTTC. Translation gives CASSIDLFGMRNDEQYF. Combining the CDR3 with reference TRBV19 and TRBJ2-7 gives the whole variable domain DGGITQSPKYLFRKEGQNVTLSCEQNLNHDAMYWYRQDPGQGLRLIYYSQIVNDFQKGDIAEGYSVSREKKESFPLTVTSAQKNPTAFYLCASSIDLFGMRNDEQYFGPGTRLTVT.

This clone was counted only a few times. V gene TRBV7-2 combines with J gene TRBJ2-3; TRBD2 matches at 10 bases. CDR1 and CDR2 from the germline V gene are SGHTA and FQGNSA. CDR3 length: 17 residues. The ends lost 1 base at V and 2 bases at J; junction bases unmatched: 6. Here the CDR3 reads CASSLGRTSGATDTQYF. The CDR3 nucleotides are TGTGCCAGCAGCTTAGGTAGGACTAGCGGAGCCACAGATACGCAGTATTTT. The full variable domain, with the rest looked up from reference TRBV7-2 and TRBJ2-3, is GAGVSQSPSNKVTEKGKDVELRCDPISGHTALYWYRQSLGQGLEFLIYFQGNSAPDKSGLPSDRFSAERTGGSVSTLTIQRTQQEDSAVYLCASSLGRTSGATDTQYFGPGTRLTVL.

The chain links TRBV5-1 to TRBJ1-1; 8 bases fit TRBD1. The CDR3 has 16 amino acids. Germline CDR1 is SGHRS and CDR2 is YFSETQ. With V trimmed by 3 bases and J by 0 bases, 7 bases remained unmatched. DNA of the CDR3: TGCGCCAGCAGCTCGCCCAGGACAGGGCTGAACACTGAAGCTTTCTTT. It is translated as CASSSPRTGLNTEAFF.

The genes are TRBV12-5 and TRBJ1-1; D not resolved. From germline, CDR1 is LGHNT and CDR2 FRNRAP. The CDR3 runs 13 residues. The germline V and J ends were trimmed by 7 bases and 4 bases, with 13 bases remaining between them. The CDR3 DNA reads as TGTGCTAGTGCCTCCGCGACGGTCACTGAAGCTTTCTTT. Protein: CASASATVTEAFF.

The rearrangement joins TRBV5-6 to TRBJ2-1; D is perhaps TRBD2 (7 bases). This CDR3 has 18 amino acids. With 3 bases removed from V and 3 bases from J, the gap between germline ends came to 22 bases. Germline CDR1 reads SGHDT; CDR2 reads YYEEEE. DNA for the CDR3: TGTGCCAGCAGCTCCCTCCTACAGGGAGGGTTAGTCTACAATGAGCAGTTCTTC. Translated: CASSSLLQGGLVYNEQFF.